The T cell receptor (beta chain) under discussion was sequenced for a study of T cells in Graves' hyperthyroidism and ophthalmopathy. Study results and limitations: Most thyroid-expanded clonotypes above 0.001 were also found in blood. The authors' 13 V-J model separated ophthalmopathy from stable hyperthyroidism.

Amplified regions were TCR beta CDR3 sequences from RNA transcripts. HTBI primers were the set used in a first-round RT-PCR of the TCR CDR3. TCRdb itself ran the multiplex PCR reads through MiXCR, one entry per CDR3 protein. The table includes about 840,000 distinct CDR3 sequences, around 39% detected once. This clonotype was counted only a few times. Its specificity is not known. The V and J ends lost 6 bases and 8 bases respectively, with 13 bases between them. This CDR3 spans 13 amino acids. Patients counted as stable if ophthalmopathy did not develop within 18 months. Together with thyroid ultrasound, orbital computed tomography, serum thyroxine and TRAb, clinical symptoms were used for diagnoses.

The chain combines TRBV12-3 or TRBV12-4 with TRBJ1-4, with D possibly TRBD1 on 5 matching bases. Sequencing used blood. This clonotype originated in a man younger than 35 with Graves' hyperthyroidism. CDR3 coding DNA: TGTGCCAGCAGGATTACAGGTTCCGAAAAACTGTTTTTT. Translated, it gives CASRITGSEKLFF.